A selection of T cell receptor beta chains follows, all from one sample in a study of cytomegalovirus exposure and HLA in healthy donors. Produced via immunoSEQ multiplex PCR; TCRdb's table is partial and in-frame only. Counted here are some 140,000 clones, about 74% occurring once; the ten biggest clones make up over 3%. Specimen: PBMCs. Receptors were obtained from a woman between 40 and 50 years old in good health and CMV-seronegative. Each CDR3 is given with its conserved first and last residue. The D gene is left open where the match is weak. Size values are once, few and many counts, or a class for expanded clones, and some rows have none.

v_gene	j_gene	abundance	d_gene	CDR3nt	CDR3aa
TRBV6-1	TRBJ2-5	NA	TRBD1	TGTGCCAGCAGTGAAGTGAAGGGGACAGGGCAAGAGACCCAGTACTTC	CASSEVKGTGQETQYF
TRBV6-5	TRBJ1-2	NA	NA	TGTGCCAGCAGTTTGCCGGAGGGAGGCTACACCTTC	CASSLPEGGYTF
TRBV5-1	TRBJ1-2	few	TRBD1	TGCGCCAGCAGGCCGACAGGGGACTATGGCTACACCTTC	CASRPTGDYGYTF
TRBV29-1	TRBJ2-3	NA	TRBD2	TGCAGCGTTCTAGGGGGCGGACTAGCGGGAGCAACAGATACGCAGTATTTT	CSVLGGGLAGATDTQYF
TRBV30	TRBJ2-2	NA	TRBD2	TGTGCCTGGAGGTGGGGGGGAGAAGCCGGGGAGCTGTTTTTT	CAWRWGGEAGELFF
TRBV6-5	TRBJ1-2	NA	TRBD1	TGTGCCAGCAGTCCCGGGACAGGCTATGGCTACACCTTC	CASSPGTGYGYTF
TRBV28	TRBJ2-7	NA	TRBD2	TGTGCCAGCAGTCCCTTGCCCAGCGGGGTACCCTACGAGCAGTACTTC	CASSPLPSGVPYEQYF
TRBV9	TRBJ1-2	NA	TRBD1	TGTGCCAGCAGCGTAGTGAGGGACAGGGCGTACTATGGCTACACCTTC	CASSVVRDRAYYGYTF
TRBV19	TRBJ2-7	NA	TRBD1	TGTGCCAGTAGTATATCCTATGGACAGGCCTACGAGCAGTACTTC	CASSISYGQAYEQYF
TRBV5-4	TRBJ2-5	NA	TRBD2	TGTGCCAGCAGCTTGAGGCGGGAGGGGGCGGAGACCCAGTACTTC	CASSLRREGAETQYF
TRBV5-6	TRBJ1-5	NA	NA	TGTGCCAGCAGCTTGTGGGGGGGAGGGGAGGGTCAGCCCCAGCATTTT	CASSLWGGGEGQPQHF
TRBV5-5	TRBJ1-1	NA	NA	TGTGCCAGCTTTGGAGGGCAGAACACTGAAGCTTTCTTT	CASFGGQNTEAFF